These 28 T cell receptor beta chains came from one sample sequenced in a study of cytomegalovirus exposure and HLA in healthy donors. Primers included in the PCR were 60 Vbeta and 13 Jbeta primers. Method: immunoSEQ multiplex PCR; TCRdb's copy keeps in-frame clones and lacks some. The sample contains 90,000 or so clones, about 76% of which appear only once. The specimen was PBMCs. These TCRs come from a man younger than 40 in good health and CMV-seropositive.

The V call is TRBV7-2, the J call TRBJ2-3, with 12 bases lining up with TRBD2. This CDR3 has 13 amino acids. Unmatched junction bases numbered 8, after V lost 5 bases and J lost 14 bases. CDR1 SGHTA and CDR2 FQGNSA come from the germline V gene. The DNA for the CDR3 is TGTGCCAGCAGCCCCTGGACTAGCGGGGCTGGGTATTTT. This gives the protein CASSPWTSGAGYF.

The J gene is TRBJ1-4, the V gene TRBV7-9; unclear D gene. The length of the CDR3 is 18 residues. V gave up 1 base and J gave up 6 bases, with 21 bases separating them. The germline gives CDR1 SEHNR, CDR2 FQNEAQ (reference sequence). CDR3 amino acids: CASSLGPRQPIQYEKLFF. DNA for the CDR3: TGTGCCAGCAGCTTAGGCCCCAGGCAACCAATTCAGTATGAAAAACTGTTTTTT. Based on the CDR3 plus reference TRBV7-9 and TRBJ1-4, the full variable domain is DTGVSQNPRHKITKRGQNVTFRCDPISEHNRLYWYRQTLGQGPEFLTYFQNEAQLEKSRLLSDRFSAERPKGSFSTLEIQRTEQGDSAMYLCASSLGPRQPIQYEKLFFGSGTQLSVL.

This rearrangement joins TRBV7-9 to TRBJ2-3, with 10 bases matching TRBD2. From germline, CDR1 is SEHNR and CDR2 FQNEAQ (reference sequence). Trimming cost V 4 bases and J 1 base; bases outside gene matches: 5. CDR3 length: 16 amino acids. CDR3 region: CASSYSGGAGTDTQYF. DNA for the CDR3: TGTGCCAGCAGCTACAGCGGGGGGGCAGGCACAGATACGCAGTATTTT.

This clone was picked up a small number of times. The chain employs TRBV4-3 and TRBJ2-7; 9 bases are shared with TRBD2. V lost 1 base and J lost 0; bases outside the gene matches: 1. CDR1 and CDR2 from the germline V gene are LGHNA and YSLEER. The CDR3 totals 15 residues. DNA for the CDR3: TGCGCCAGCAGCCAAGGACTAGCGGTCTCCTACGAGCAGTACTTC. Translated, it gives CASSQGLAVSYEQYF.

The rearrangement joins TRBV4-3 to TRBJ2-2, with TRBD1 matching 7 bases. Per the germline V gene, CDR1 is LGHNA and CDR2 is YSLEER. V was clipped by 5 bases and J by 1 base; unmatched bases: 4. The CDR3 sequence is 15 residues long. The CDR3 region has the DNA TGCGCCAGCAGCACCCGGACAGGGAACACCGGGGAGCTGTTTTTT. The encoded protein is CASSTRTGNTGELFF.

V and J are TRBV6-1 and TRBJ2-1, with D perhaps matching TRBD1 (5 bases). CDR1 MNHNS and CDR2 SASEGT come from the germline V gene. The CDR3 covers 15 residues. V lost 6 bases and J 6 bases, leaving 18 bases between the germline ends. CDR3: CASSAFRDLANEQFF. CDR3 DNA sequence: TGTGCCAGCAGCGCCTTCAGGGATCTGGCCAATGAGCAGTTCTTC.

The V call is TRBV4-3, the J call TRBJ2-3; unclear D gene. The length of the CDR3 is 14 residues. Germline CDR1 and CDR2: LGHNA and YSLEER. Trimming stripped 0 bases from V and 0 bases from J, with 4 bases between. The CDR3 DNA reads TGCGCCAGCAGCCAAGATACAAGCACAGATACGCAGTATTTT. The encoded protein is CASSQDTSTDTQYF.

This clone was recorded a few times. The chain has TRBV7-6 and TRBJ2-7; 14 bases align to TRBD2. Germline trimming cut 5 bases from V and 6 bases from J; bases unmatched to any gene: 6. Germline lookup yields CDR1 SGHVS and CDR2 FNYEAQ. The CDR3 is made up of 15 amino acids. The CDR3 coding sequence is TGTGCCAGCAGCCCCGGGACTAGCGGGGGCACCGAGCAGTACTTC. As protein: CASSPGTSGGTEQYF.

The chain joins TRBV7-2 to TRBJ1-5, with D hard to call. This CDR3 is 13 amino acids long. Germline values: CDR1 SGHTA, CDR2 FQGNSA. V shed 5 bases and J shed 4 bases, with 9 bases lying between them. DNA of the CDR3: TGTGCCAGCAGCCTCAGTGCTAATCAGCCCCAGCATTTT. Its protein is CASSLSANQPQHF.

The DNA for the CDR3 is TGTGCCAGTAGTATATTTGGGGGCTCAAGCCAGCCCCAGCATTTT. Residues: CASSIFGGSSQPQHF. The V and J genes are TRBV19 and TRBJ1-5; D perhaps matches TRBD1 (6 bases). Germline CDR1 is LNHDA and CDR2 is SQIVND (reference sequence). Trimming took off 2 bases at V and 7 bases at J, with 15 bases between the two ends. The CDR3 runs 15 residues. The full variable domain, in which reference TRBV19 and TRBJ1-5 provide the parts outside the CDR3, is DGGITQSPKYLFRKEGQNVTLSCEQNLNHDAMYWYRQDPGQGLRLIYYSQIVNDFQKGDIAEGYSVSREKKESFPLTVTSAQKNPTAFYLCASSIFGGSSQPQHFGDGTRLSIL.

This clone was counted a few times. The chain employs TRBV19 and TRBJ1-1; 10 nucleotides line up with TRBD1. The CDR3 loop spans 16 amino acids. Trimming removed 7 bases from V and 2 bases from J; junction bases left unmatched: 10. Germline CDR1 and CDR2: LNHDA and SQIVND (reference sequence). CDR3 residues: CASKTGGVDTNTEAFF. CDR3 coding DNA: TGTGCCAGTAAGACAGGGGGCGTGGATACAAACACTGAAGCTTTCTTT.

The chain joins TRBV5-6 to TRBJ1-6; TRBD1 matches 9 bases. The CDR3 loop spans 14 amino acids. V shed 3 bases, J shed 7 bases, and the junction held 2 bases outside the gene matches. Germline lookup yields CDR1 SGHDT and CDR2 YYEEEE. For the CDR3, the DNA is TGTGCCAGCAGCTCCGGACAGGGGAATTCACCCCTCCACTTT. Translation: CASSSGQGNSPLHF.

J is TRBJ1-4 and V is TRBV5-1; D not certain. V lost 0 bases to trimming and J lost 4 bases, with 7 bases between them. This CDR3 is 14 amino acids long. Germline V gene lookup returns CDR1 SGHRS and CDR2 YFSETQ. As DNA, the CDR3 is TGCGCCAGCAGCTTGGGAGAACTTAATGAAAAACTGTTTTTT. It specifies CASSLGELNEKLFF.

This chain connects TRBV9 to TRBJ2-2; 11 nucleotides agree with TRBD2. The germline CDR1 and CDR2 sequences are SGDLS and YYNGEE. J gave up 6 bases and V 2 bases, and 9 bases lay outside the gene matches. This CDR3 contains 17 residues. Here the CDR3 reads CASSVTSGDLEAGELFF. CDR3 in DNA: TGTGCCAGCAGCGTGACTAGCGGGGACCTGGAGGCCGGGGAGCTGTTTTTT.

The chain combines TRBV5-1 with TRBJ1-4; D call uncertain. The CDR3 runs 15 residues. Germline V lookup: CDR1 SGHRS, CDR2 YFSETQ. The V and J ends lost 0 bases and 3 bases respectively, with 9 bases between them. The CDR3 loop reads CASSLGGTSNEKLFF. CDR3 DNA sequence: TGCGCCAGCAGCTTGGGCGGTACGTCTAATGAAAAACTGTTTTTT.

The count of this clone is one. The chain carries TRBV18 and TRBJ2-1, with 9 positions matching TRBD1. The CDR3 length is 15 residues. Looked up from germline, CDR1 is KGHSH and CDR2 is LQKENI. The trim removed 4 bases at V and 4 bases at J, leaving 5 bases unmatched. Here the CDR3 DNA reads TGTGCCAGCTCACTCGGACAGGGGTTTTACAATGAGCAGTTCTTC. It yields the protein CASSLGQGFYNEQFF.

The genes are TRBV5-6 and TRBJ2-5; TRBD2 might be the D (6 bases). The CDR3 is 18 residues long. The V end lost 4 bases, the J end lost 2 bases, and 24 bases lay between the germline ends. CDR1 is SGHDT and CDR2 is YYEEEE in the germline V gene. CDR3 amino acids: CASSQVGRWGRRQETQYF. CDR3 nucleotide sequence: TGTGCCAGCAGCCAGGTTGGGAGGTGGGGACGAAGACAAGAGACCCAGTACTTC.

J is TRBJ2-7 and V is TRBV6-1; TRBD1 is a possible D gene (5 bases). This CDR3 has 13 residues. Trimming cost V 1 base and J 2 bases, with 6 bases left between them. CDR1 MNHNS and CDR2 SASEGT come from the germline V gene. CDR3 bases: TGTGCCAGCAGTGAAGTAGGGGCCTACGAGCAGTACTTC. Translating it yields CASSEVGAYEQYF.

There are a few counts of this clone. The chain combines TRBV10-1 with TRBJ2-1, with 8 bases aligning to TRBD2. The CDR3 runs 16 residues. Germline V gene lookup returns CDR1 WNHNN and CDR2 SYGVQD (reference sequence). Unmatched junction bases numbered 10, after V lost 0 bases and J lost 9 bases. This CDR3 reads CASSESCLAGGFEQFF. CDR3 nucleotide sequence: TGCGCCAGCAGTGAGTCTTGTCTAGCGGGTGGCTTTGAGCAGTTCTTC.

The gene calls are TRBV7-9 and TRBJ2-1; TRBD1 matches at 7 bases. This CDR3 has 14 residues. In germline, CDR1 is SEHNR, CDR2 FQNEAQ (reference sequence). Trimming at V came to 5 bases and at J to 9 bases, leaving 10 bases not matched to a gene. This chain's CDR3 is CASSAPRTGLEQFF. CDR3 nucleotides: TGTGCCAGCAGCGCCCCGAGGACAGGACTTGAGCAGTTCTTC.

This chain uses TRBV12-5 with TRBJ2-2; 8 positions agree with TRBD2. The CDR3 spans 17 residues. Trimming at V came to 1 base and at J to 7 bases, leaving 11 bases not matched to a gene. Germline CDR1 and CDR2: LGHNT and FRNRAP. The CDR3, as DNA: TGTGCTAGTGGTTTGGGCTCGGGGGGGGCGAGTAACGGGGAGCTGTTTTTT. Residues: CASGLGSGGASNGELFF.

This clone has just a few counts. V usage is TRBV7-9 and J usage is TRBJ2-7; the D is unclear. Trimming removed 5 bases at V and 0 bases at J, with 8 bases between. The CDR3 is 13 amino acids. Per germline, CDR1 SEHNR and CDR2 FQNEAQ (reference sequence). This chain's CDR3 is CASSRESSYEQYF. For the CDR3, the DNA is TGTGCCAGCAGCCGAGAGAGCTCCTACGAGCAGTACTTC.

This chain uses TRBV7-3 with TRBJ2-5, with D possibly TRBD2 on 6 matching bases. The DNA matches TRBJ2-7 better at its end, which makes the J call doubtful. The CDR3 covers 14 residues. The germline gives CDR1 SGHTA, CDR2 FQGTGA. For the CDR3, the DNA is TGTGCCAGCAGCTTATCGGGACTGGGAGACGAGCAGTACTTC. Its protein product is CASSLSGLGDEQYF.

The rearrangement joins TRBV5-1 to TRBJ2-7; the match to TRBD1 covers 9 bases. This CDR3 is built from 15 residues. V lost 2 bases and J lost 6; bases outside the gene matches: 9. Per the germline V gene, CDR1 is SGHRS and CDR2 is YFSETQ. The CDR3 loop is CASSFSRQGGGEQYF. The CDR3 bases are TGCGCCAGCAGCTTTTCGAGACAGGGGGGGGGCGAGCAGTACTTC. The full variable domain, with the rest looked up from reference TRBV5-1 and TRBJ2-7, is KAGVTQTPRYLIKTRGQQVTLSCSPISGHRSVSWYQQTPGQGLQFLFEYFSETQRNKGNFPGRFSGRQFSNSRSEMNVSTLELGDSALYLCASSFSRQGGGEQYFGPGTRLTVT.

V and J are TRBV7-3 and TRBJ2-5, with TRBD1 matching 9 bases. The DNA end lines up better with TRBJ2-7; the J call may be wrong. CDR1 SGHTA and CDR2 FQGTGA come from the germline V gene. The length of the CDR3 is 14 residues. The CDR3 loop is CASSSGTGSYEQYF. DNA of the CDR3: TGTGCCAGCAGCTCCGGGACAGGGTCCTACGAGCAGTACTTC.

The CDR3 loop reads CASINRDRGSYEQYF. Here the CDR3 DNA reads TGCGCCAGCATCAACCGGGACAGGGGATCCTACGAGCAGTACTTC. V and J are TRBV10-1 and TRBJ2-7; 10 nucleotides match TRBD1. V lost 7 bases and J lost 1; bases outside the gene matches: 7. The CDR3 spans 15 residues. Germline assignment: CDR1 WNHNN and CDR2 SYGVQD (reference sequence).

This chain uses TRBV7-2 with TRBJ2-5; D unclear. Trimming cost V 2 bases and J 4 bases, with 8 bases left between them. This CDR3 spans 13 amino acids. CDR1 and CDR2 from the germline V gene are SGHTA and FQGNSA. The CDR3 DNA sequence: TGTGCCAGCAGCTTACTGCGACTAGAGACCCAGTACTTC. It specifies CASSLLRLETQYF.

The rearrangement links TRBV7-2 to TRBJ1-4; tentative D call: TRBD1 (6 bases). Between the trimmed V and J ends, which lost 5 bases and 4 bases, there was a span of 14 bases. Germline CDR1 reads SGHTA; CDR2 reads FQGNSA. The CDR3 covers 15 residues. The CDR3, as DNA: TGTGCCAGCAGCCCACAAGGACAGATTAATGAAAAACTGTTTTTT. This encodes CASSPQGQINEKLFF.